The 22 T cell receptor beta chains given below trace back to one sample, sequenced in a study of STAT5B mutations in CD4+ large granular lymphocyte leukemia. Sequencing used immunoSEQ multiplex PCR; TCRdb keeps in-frame clones, though not all of them. The sample holds 30,000 to 40,000 clones; around 85% are singletons and the top ten take less than 1.5%. The specimen was CD4+ T cells from blood buffy coats. The receptors derive from a human donor in good health.

V usage is TRBV11-3 and J usage is TRBJ2-7, with 12 positions matching TRBD2. Trimming at V came to 1 base and at J to 4 bases, leaving 2 bases not matched to a gene. Per germline, CDR1 SGHNT and CDR2 YENEEA. The length of the CDR3 is 15 residues. The CDR3 DNA follows: TGTGCCAGCAGCTTAGGGCTAGCGGGAGGGTACGAGCAGTACTTC. This translates into CASSLGLAGGYEQYF.

The chain carries TRBV30 and TRBJ1-3, with TRBD1 matching over 10 bases. The CDR3 loop spans 17 amino acids. The junction had 8 bases not matched to a gene; V was cut back by 2 bases and J by 1 base. Germline lookup yields CDR1 GTSNPN and CDR2 SVGIG (reference sequence). CDR3 region: CAWSPPGQGLSGNTIYF. CDR3 coding DNA: TGTGCCTGGAGTCCCCCGGGACAGGGGCTTTCTGGAAACACCATATATTTT.

CDR3 in DNA: TGTGCCATCAGTGAGTCTTTGAGGAATGAGCAGTTCTTC. It encodes CAISESLRNEQFF. The V call is TRBV10-3, the J call TRBJ2-1; D unclear. The germline V gene has CDR1 ENHRY and CDR2 SYGVKD. The length of the CDR3 is 13 residues. The ends were cut back, 0 bases at V and 7 bases at J, with 7 bases in the middle.

The rearrangement joins TRBV21-1 to TRBJ2-7; TRBD2 is the table's D call, not checked against the DNA. TRBV21-1 is noted as a pseudogene. The length of the CDR3 is 17 residues. CDR3 sequence reads: CASSKALHLAGAYEQYF. The CDR3 coding sequence is TGTGCCAGCAGCAAAGCCCTACATTTAGCGGGAGCTTACGAGCAGTACTTC.

The DNA of the CDR3 is TGTGCCAGCTCACCAACGGCCCAGAACTATGGCTACACCTTC. Residues: CASSPTAQNYGYTF. This chain joins TRBV18 and TRBJ1-2; D gene ambiguous. V lost 2 bases to trimming and J lost 2 bases, with 9 bases between them. Germline V gives CDR1 KGHSH, CDR2 LQKENI. This CDR3 is built from 14 residues.

The rearrangement joins TRBV30 to TRBJ1-3, with D possibly matching TRBD1 (6 bases). The V gene's germline CDR1 is GTSNPN and CDR2 SVGIG (reference sequence). Trimming removed 4 bases from V and 1 base from J, with 11 bases in between. This CDR3 has 14 residues. Here the CDR3 reads CAWTLGGSGNTIYF. Written as DNA, the CDR3 is TGTGCCTGGACCCTAGGGGGTTCTGGAAACACCATATATTTT.

Here the CDR3 DNA reads TGTGCCAGTTCCGGGGACAGGACGTACGAGCAGTACTTC. Translation gives CASSGDRTYEQYF. The chain joins TRBV19 to TRBJ2-7, with 8 bases matching TRBD1. The length of the CDR3 is 13 residues. CDR1 LNHDA and CDR2 SQIVND come from the germline V gene (reference sequence). Unmatched junction bases numbered 7, after V lost 8 bases and J lost 4 bases.

The chain recombines TRBV5-6 with TRBJ1-5; TRBD1 matches 7 bases. V lost 8 bases and J lost 14; bases outside the gene matches: 13. The germline gives CDR1 SGHDT, CDR2 YYEEEE. This CDR3 is 12 amino acids long. In DNA, the CDR3 is TGTGCCAGACCGGCCCAGGGGGGGAAGGAGCATTTT. As protein: CARPAQGGKEHF.

The chain combines TRBV9 with TRBJ2-7, with D perhaps matching TRBD2 (6 bases). From germline, CDR1 is SGDLS and CDR2 YYNGEE. The V end lost 4 bases, the J end lost 6 bases, and 17 bases lay between the germline ends. This CDR3 spans 14 amino acids. As DNA, the CDR3 is TGTGCCAGCAGCCCAGGGTGGAGGGTGGGCGAGCAGTACTTC. Its translation is CASSPGWRVGEQYF.

The chain has TRBV7-6 and TRBJ1-3; maybe TRBD1 (5 bases). Trimming removed 5 bases at V and 3 bases at J, with 14 bases between. There are 15 residues in the CDR3. Germline CDR1 and CDR2: SGHVS and FNYEAQ. The CDR3 DNA is TGTGCCAGCAGCCTGGGACCCCCGAGTGGAAACACCATATATTTT. This encodes CASSLGPPSGNTIYF.

J is TRBJ1-1 and V is TRBV15; D is unclear. CDR1 and CDR2 (germline): LNHNV, YYDKDF (reference sequence). The CDR3 is 14 amino acids. Trimming shortened V by 0 bases and J by 1 base, and 6 bases separated the two germline ends. The CDR3 coding sequence is TGTGCCACCAGCAGAGATAAAAAGAACACTGAAGCTTTCTTT. Translated: CATSRDKKNTEAFF.

V is TRBV28 and J is TRBJ2-2; D perhaps matches TRBD2 (6 bases). The CDR3 runs 16 residues. Trimming stripped 7 bases from V and 3 bases from J, with 18 bases between. The V gene's germline CDR1 is MDHEN and CDR2 SYDVKM. CDR3 bases: TGTGCCAGCAAGGTTGGCGGAGGCGGGGACACCGGGGAGCTGTTTTTT. Residues: CASKVGGGGDTGELFF.

This chain links TRBV9 with TRBJ2-7, with TRBD1 as a possible D gene (6 bases). V was cut by 3 bases and J by 5 bases, with 15 bases left in between. The germline CDR1 and CDR2 sequences are SGDLS and YYNGEE. This CDR3 contains 14 residues. CDR3 residues: CASSARTNRDEQYF. DNA of the CDR3: TGTGCCAGCAGCGCAAGAACCAACAGGGACGAGCAGTACTTC.

The chain combines TRBV4-1 with TRBJ1-2, with D possibly TRBD1 on 5 matching bases. The germline V gene encodes CDR1 MGHRA and CDR2 YSYEKL. The V end was cut by 3 bases, the J end by 7 bases, with 15 bases between. The CDR3 contains 14 residues. The CDR3 loop reads CASSQEHGAGGYTF. DNA of the CDR3: TGCGCCAGCAGCCAGGAACACGGGGCAGGTGGCTACACCTTC.

The chain combines TRBV10-2 with TRBJ2-3, with D unclear. This CDR3 is 15 amino acids long. Germline CDR1 and CDR2: WSHSY and SAAADI. Trimming stripped 5 bases from V and 1 base from J, with 13 bases between. This CDR3 reads CASSPTLEGTDTQYF. CDR3 nucleotide sequence: TGCGCCAGCAGTCCGACCCTAGAGGGCACAGATACGCAGTATTTT.

This chain links TRBV7-6 with TRBJ2-7, with D perhaps being TRBD1 or TRBD2 (5 bases each). The CDR3 contains 12 residues. Germline CDR1 reads SGHVS; CDR2 reads FNYEAQ. V was trimmed by 0 bases and J by 6 bases, leaving 6 bases between them. CDR3 sequence reads: CASSLAGGEQYF. The CDR3 DNA is TGTGCCAGCAGCTTAGCTGGGGGCGAGCAGTACTTC.

In its sample, this clone was seen a few times. One junction end does not reproduce the germline sequence, and a read error may be involved. This chain connects TRBV7-7 to TRBJ2-2; 7 bases match TRBD1. The germline gives CDR1 SSHAT, CDR2 FNYEAQ (reference sequence). The CDR3 is 15 amino acids. As DNA, the CDR3 is TGTGCTAGCAGCTCGGGACAGCCGAGCCTCGGGGAGCTGTTTTTT. It specifies CASSSGQPSLGELFF.

The chain couples TRBV6-1 to TRBJ1-2; D is uncertain. CDR1 and CDR2 from the germline V gene are MNHNS and SASEGT. V was cut by 2 bases and J by 4 bases, with 17 bases left in between. This CDR3 is 16 amino acids long. In DNA form, the CDR3 reads TGTGCCAGCAGTGAAACCCAGGCGGGGTCGCGCTATGGCTACACCTTC. Its protein product is CASSETQAGSRYGYTF.

This chain uses TRBV7-3 with TRBJ1-2; D is perhaps TRBD1 (6 bases). In germline, CDR1 is SGHTA, CDR2 FQGTGA. The CDR3 totals 13 residues. Deletions cut 5 bases from V and 3 bases from J, with 10 bases between. In DNA, the CDR3 is TGTGCCAGCAGCCTGACAGGCGACTATGGCTACACCTTC. Translated: CASSLTGDYGYTF.

The genes are TRBV27 and TRBJ1-1, with 10 bases aligning to TRBD1. J was trimmed by 13 bases and V by 6 bases; bases with no gene match: 11. The length of the CDR3 is 13 residues. The germline V gene encodes CDR1 MNHEY and CDR2 SMNVEV (reference sequence). The CDR3 is CASSIDRGQHRFF. The DNA of the CDR3 is TGTGCCAGCAGCATCGACAGGGGGCAGCATCGTTTCTTT.

The J gene is TRBJ2-5, the V gene TRBV29-1; 7 positions agree with TRBD1. Germline-derived CDR1 and CDR2 are SQVTM and ANQGSEA. Trimming removed 5 bases from V and 4 bases from J; junction bases left unmatched: 7. The CDR3 is 13 amino acids. CDR3 amino acids: CSVRDSDLETQYF. CDR3 bases: TGCAGCGTTAGGGACAGCGACCTAGAGACCCAGTACTTC. The variable domain in full, with the rest retrieved from reference TRBV29-1 and TRBJ2-5, is SAVISQKPSRDICQRGTSLTIQCQVDSQVTMMFWYRQQPGQSLTLIATANQGSEATYESGFVIDKFPISRPNLTFSTLTVSNMSPEDSSIYLCSVRDSDLETQYFGPGTRLLVL.

V usage is TRBV5-1 and J usage is TRBJ1-3; D unclear. The V end lost 5 bases, the J end lost 1 base, and 7 bases lay between the germline ends. The CDR3 is 13 residues long. Germline loops: CDR1 SGHRS, CDR2 YFSETQ. In DNA form, the CDR3 reads TGCGCCAGCAGACTACATTCTGGAAACACCATATATTTT. Protein sequence: CASRLHSGNTIYF.